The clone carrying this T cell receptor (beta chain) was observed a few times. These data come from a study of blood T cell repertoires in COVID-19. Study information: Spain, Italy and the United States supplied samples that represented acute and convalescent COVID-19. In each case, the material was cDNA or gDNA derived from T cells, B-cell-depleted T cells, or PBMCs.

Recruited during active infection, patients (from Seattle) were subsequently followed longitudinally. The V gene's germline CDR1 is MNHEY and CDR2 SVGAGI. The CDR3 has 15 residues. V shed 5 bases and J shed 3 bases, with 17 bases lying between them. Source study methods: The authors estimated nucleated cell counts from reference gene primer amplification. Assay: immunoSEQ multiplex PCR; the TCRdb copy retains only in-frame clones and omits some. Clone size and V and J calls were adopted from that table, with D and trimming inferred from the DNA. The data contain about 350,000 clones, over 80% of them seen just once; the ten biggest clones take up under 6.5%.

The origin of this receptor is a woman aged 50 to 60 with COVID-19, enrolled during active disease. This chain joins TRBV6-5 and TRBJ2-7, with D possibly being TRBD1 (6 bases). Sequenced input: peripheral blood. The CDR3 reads CASSRNRAKGYEQYF. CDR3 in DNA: TGTGCCAGCAGTCGGAACAGGGCGAAGGGCTACGAGCAGTACTTC.